The 27 T cell receptor beta chains below come from one sample, sequenced in a study of blood T cell repertoires in COVID-19. Produced via immunoSEQ multiplex PCR; TCRdb's table is partial and in-frame only. This sample has roughly 120,000 clones, with 84% found just once. Material for sequencing was peripheral blood. Every receptor here comes from a woman aged 55-70 years with acute or convalescent COVID-19.

The chain employs TRBV4-1 and TRBJ1-4; 9 bases are shared with TRBD1. The CDR3 is made up of 16 amino acids. Germline lookup yields CDR1 MGHRA and CDR2 YSYEKL. The junction had 4 bases not matched to a gene; V was cut back by 2 bases and J by 3 bases. CDR3 bases: TGCGCCAGCAGCCAACCTCGACAGGGGGCTAATGAAAAACTGTTTTTT. Its translation: CASSQPRQGANEKLFF.

The genes are TRBV5-4 and TRBJ1-5, with 11 bases matching TRBD1. This CDR3 has 14 residues. Germline trimming cut 4 bases from V and 7 bases from J; bases unmatched to any gene: 4. Per germline, CDR1 SGHNT and CDR2 YYREEE (reference sequence). The CDR3 sequence is CASSLGTGGQPQHF. DNA for the CDR3: TGTGCCAGCAGCCTAGGGACAGGGGGACAGCCCCAGCATTTT. Full variable domain (remainder filled in from reference TRBV5-4 and TRBJ1-5): ETGVTQSPTHLIKTRGQQVTLRCSSQSGHNTVSWYQQALGQGPQFIFQYYREEENGRGNFPPRFSGLQFPNYSSELNVNALELDDSALYLCASSLGTGGQPQHFGDGTRLSIL.

J is TRBJ1-1 and V is TRBV28; 10 nucleotides align to TRBD1. Losses at the gene ends were 6 bases for V and 11 bases for J; bases not matched to a gene: 12. Germline CDR1 and CDR2: MDHEN and SYDVKM. CDR3 length: 14 amino acids. This CDR3 is CASSSTGGLVWAFF. DNA for the CDR3: TGTGCCAGCAGCTCGACAGGGGGCCTTGTTTGGGCTTTCTTT.

The sample holds a few counts of this clone. The chain couples TRBV6-5 to TRBJ1-2; perhaps TRBD1 as D (6 bases). Germline V gene sequence: CDR1 MNHEY, CDR2 SVGAGI. This CDR3 region has 15 residues. Trimming cost V 10 bases and J 4 bases, with 22 bases left between them. The CDR3 region has the DNA TGTGCCATCACTACGACCAGGGGATCACTCTATGGCTACACCTTC. It translates to CAITTTRGSLYGYTF.

This clone was seen only a few times. This rearrangement joins TRBV6-5 to TRBJ1-4; D might be TRBD1 (5 bases). The CDR3 consists of 14 residues. The germline V gene encodes CDR1 MNHEY and CDR2 SVGAGI. Trimming cost V 4 bases and J 6 bases, with 12 bases left between them. CDR3: CASSFSREDEKLFF. DNA of the CDR3: TGTGCCAGCAGTTTCAGCAGGGAGGATGAAAAACTGTTTTTT.

The rearrangement links TRBV18 to TRBJ1-5; 8 bases match TRBD1. The CDR3 extends over 14 amino acids. Germline V gene data show CDR1 as KGHSH and CDR2 as LQKENI. With V trimmed by 3 bases and J by 7 bases, 5 bases remained unmatched. CDR3 DNA sequence: TGTGCCAGCTCACCGGACAGGGCCGAACAGCCCCAGCATTTT. Translated: CASSPDRAEQPQHF.

CDR3 protein: CASSDAGPNSPLHF. For the CDR3, the DNA is TGTGCCAGCAGTGACGCGGGACCGAATTCACCCCTCCACTTT. The chain joins TRBV6-1 to TRBJ1-6; possible D gene TRBD1, 5 bases. Germline V gene lookup returns CDR1 MNHNS and CDR2 SASEGT. The CDR3 consists of 14 residues. Trimming pared 3 bases from V and 7 bases from J, leaving 10 bases between.

A few counts support this clone. The V gene is TRBV5-1, the J gene TRBJ1-2; 7 bases match TRBD1. V trimming: 4 bases; J trimming: 4 bases; junction bases outside the gene matches: 7. The CDR3 consists of 14 residues. CDR1 and CDR2 from the germline V gene are SGHRS and YFSETQ. CDR3 sequence (DNA): TGCGCCAGCAGCCTGGGACAGCTCGGCTATGGCTACACCTTC. Protein sequence: CASSLGQLGYGYTF.

V gene TRBV2 combines with J gene TRBJ2-3; D remains ambiguous. Trimming left V 3 bases short and J 2 bases short, with 12 bases between. Germline CDR1 SNHLY, CDR2 FYNNEI. The CDR3 consists of 15 residues. The DNA of the CDR3 is TGTGCCAGCAGTGAGGTACGAGGAACCACAGATACGCAGTATTTT. The encoded protein is CASSEVRGTTDTQYF.

The genes are TRBV19 and TRBJ1-1, with D possibly TRBD1 on 5 matching bases. Trimming removed 4 bases from V and 4 bases from J, with 16 bases in between. The germline gives CDR1 LNHDA, CDR2 SQIVND (reference sequence). The CDR3 is 15 amino acids. For the CDR3, the DNA is TGTGCCAGTAGTAAACCTCAGGGTATAGGCACTGAAGCTTTCTTT. This sequence encodes CASSKPQGIGTEAFF.

V is TRBV27 and J is TRBJ2-6, with D possibly matching TRBD1 (6 bases). This CDR3 contains 22 residues. Deletions cut 5 bases from V and 0 bases from J, with 29 bases between. Germline CDR1 MNHEY, CDR2 SMNVEV (reference sequence). CDR3 in amino acids: CASSPHEGTRFSPSSGANVLTF. CDR3 in DNA: TGTGCCAGCAGTCCCCACGAAGGGACACGATTCAGCCCGTCCTCTGGGGCCAACGTCCTGACTTTC.

This clone was detected once. This rearrangement joins TRBV7-9 to TRBJ2-5; 8 nucleotides agree with TRBD2. Germline V gene sequence: CDR1 SEHNR, CDR2 FQNEAQ (reference sequence). CDR3 length equals 14 residues. V lost 5 bases to trimming and J lost 5 bases; unmatched junction nucleotides: 7. The CDR3 coding sequence is TGTGCCAGCAGCCGAACGGGGGGGCAGGAGACCCAGTACTTC. Translating gives CASSRTGGQETQYF.

This clone has a handful of counts. The DNA of the CDR3 is TGTGCCAGCAGCGTAGACCACAGGGGGCTCGGAAAGACTGAAGCTTTCTTT. It is translated as CASSVDHRGLGKTEAFF. The rearrangement links TRBV9 to TRBJ1-1, with TRBD1 matching over 9 bases. J gave up 5 bases and V 0 bases, and 11 bases lay outside the gene matches. This CDR3 has 17 residues. The germline V gene has CDR1 SGDLS and CDR2 YYNGEE.

This chain joins TRBV10-3 and TRBJ2-7; D perhaps matches TRBD2 (6 bases). V shed 6 bases and J shed 6 bases, with 15 bases lying between them. The germline V gene encodes CDR1 ENHRY and CDR2 SYGVKD. This CDR3 region has 13 residues. The CDR3 spells CAIRNRTGGEQYF. The CDR3 DNA follows: TGTGCCATCAGGAACAGGACCGGGGGCGAGCAGTACTTC.

The V call is TRBV7-2, the J call TRBJ2-3; D is possibly TRBD2 (6 bases). The CDR3 has 14 residues. Trimming left V 5 bases short and J 2 bases short, with 11 bases between. Germline CDR1 SGHTA, CDR2 FQGNSA. CDR3 region: CASSPGLNTDTQYF. Here the CDR3 DNA reads TGTGCCAGCAGCCCGGGACTTAACACAGATACGCAGTATTTT. The whole variable domain, filled in from reference TRBV7-2 and TRBJ2-3, reads GAGVSQSPSNKVTEKGKDVELRCDPISGHTALYWYRQSLGQGLEFLIYFQGNSAPDKSGLPSDRFSAERTGGSVSTLTIQRTQQEDSAVYLCASSPGLNTDTQYFGPGTRLTVL.

The rearrangement uses TRBV30 and TRBJ1-1; a weak D match, TRBD1 (5 bases). V was cut by 4 bases and J by 5 bases, with 20 bases left in between. Per germline, CDR1 GTSNPN and CDR2 SVGIG (reference sequence). The CDR3 has 15 amino acids. The CDR3 DNA reads TGTGCCTGGAACGACCCTCCGGGGGATGGGACTGAAGCTTTCTTT. Translation: CAWNDPPGDGTEAFF.

The rearrangement joins TRBV11-2 to TRBJ1-2; the D gene is possibly TRBD1 (5 bases). Germline V gene lookup returns CDR1 SGHAT and CDR2 FQNNGV. This CDR3 is built from 16 residues. Trimming left V 2 bases short and J 2 bases short, with 15 bases between. CDR3 sequence: CASSLHPTDSNYGYTF. The CDR3 DNA sequence: TGTGCCAGCAGCTTACACCCGACAGACTCCAACTATGGCTACACCTTC.

The CDR3 spells CASSLSQGAREQFF. In DNA, the CDR3 is TGTGCCAGCAGCTTATCACAGGGTGCCCGTGAGCAGTTCTTC. V gene TRBV7-9 combines with J gene TRBJ2-1, with D tentatively TRBD1 (6 bases). Germline CDR1 SEHNR, CDR2 FQNEAQ (reference sequence). This CDR3 has 14 residues. The V gene lost 2 bases and the J gene lost 9 bases, with 14 bases spanning the gap.

V usage is TRBV5-4 and J usage is TRBJ2-1, with D possibly matching TRBD2 (8 bases). CDR3 size: 18 residues. Germline lookup yields CDR1 SGHNT and CDR2 YYREEE (reference sequence). CDR3 sequence reads: CPRSPSGGGGGPPSEQFF. The CDR3 coding sequence is TGTCCCCGCAGCCCATCGGGGGGGGGAGGGGGCCCCCCAAGTGAGCAGTTCTTC. Full variable domain (remainder filled in from reference TRBV5-4 and TRBJ2-1): ETGVTQSPTHLIKTRGQQVTLRCSSQSGHNTVSWYQQALGQGPQFIFQYYREEENGRGNFPPRFSGLQFPNYSSELNVNALELDDSALYLCPRSPSGGGGGPPSEQFFGPGTRLTVL.

Note on this clone: Different DNA sequences within this sample yield the same CDR3. This rearrangement joins TRBV14 to TRBJ1-1; D might be TRBD1 (6 bases). Trimming pared 4 bases from V and 11 bases from J, leaving 20 bases between. The CDR3 contains 14 residues. Looked up from germline, CDR1 is SGHDN and CDR2 is FVKESK. The DNA for the CDR3 is TGTGCCAGCAGCCCAGTTCTGGGGGCGAGGAAGGCTTTCTTT. It translates to CASSPVLGARKAFF.

The V gene is TRBV10-3, the J gene TRBJ1-2; D uncertain. The germline V gene encodes CDR1 ENHRY and CDR2 SYGVKD. This CDR3 spans 12 amino acids. V was shortened by 7 bases and J by 2 bases, with 8 bases between the two germline ends. CDR3 in DNA: TGTGCCATCACCGACACAAACTATGGCTACACCTTC. Encoded protein: CAITDTNYGYTF.

The chain couples TRBV20-1 to TRBJ1-4; TRBD1 matches 7 bases. This CDR3 has 15 residues. Germline trimming cut 3 bases from V and 3 bases from J; bases unmatched to any gene: 7. Germline V gene lookup returns CDR1 DFQATT and CDR2 SNEGSKA (reference sequence). The chain's CDR3 is CSASGRTGPNEKLFF. The CDR3 DNA reads TGCAGTGCTAGTGGCCGGACAGGTCCTAATGAAAAACTGTTTTTT.

This clone turned up a few times. The chain has TRBV30 and TRBJ1-5; the D gene is possibly TRBD1 (5 bases). CDR1 and CDR2 (germline): GTSNPN, SVGIG (reference sequence). The CDR3 consists of 12 residues. Trimming removed 2 bases at V and 8 bases at J, with 10 bases between. This CDR3 is CAWSPPGEPQHF. CDR3 DNA: TGTGCCTGGAGTCCCCCGGGGGAGCCCCAGCATTTT.

This CDR3 is CASSSREGASYNEQFF. The CDR3, as DNA: TGTGCCAGCAGCTCCCGGGAGGGGGCCTCATACAATGAGCAGTTCTTC. The V and J genes are TRBV7-6 and TRBJ2-1; the D gene is possibly TRBD2 (8 bases). Trimming stripped 4 bases from V and 4 bases from J, with 17 bases between. Germline CDR1 is SGHVS and CDR2 is FNYEAQ. The CDR3 sequence is 16 residues long. The full variable domain, completed using reference TRBV7-6 and TRBJ2-1, is GAGVSQSPRYKVTKRGQDVALRCDPISGHVSLYWYRQALGQGPEFLTYFNYEAQQDKSGLPNDRFSAERPEGSISTLTIQRTEQRDSAMYRCASSSREGASYNEQFFGPGTRLTVL.

This rearrangement joins TRBV7-9 to TRBJ1-4, with D tentatively TRBD1 (5 bases). The CDR3 has 13 amino acids. CDR1 and CDR2 (germline): SEHNR, FQNEAQ (reference sequence). Trimming left V 8 bases short and J 5 bases short, with 12 bases between. The CDR3 is CASRGGRNEKLFF. The CDR3 DNA is TGTGCCAGCCGCGGGGGACGGAATGAAAAACTGTTTTTT.

The chain links TRBV18 to TRBJ2-2; D is uncertain. The CDR3 is made up of 14 amino acids. V lost 2 bases to trimming and J lost 5 bases, with 9 bases between them. Germline CDR1 reads KGHSH; CDR2 reads LQKENI. CDR3 protein: CASSPGVATGELFF. Here the CDR3 DNA reads TGTGCCAGCTCACCAGGAGTCGCGACCGGGGAGCTGTTTTTT.

V gene TRBV29-1 combines with J gene TRBJ1-1, with D possibly TRBD1 on 6 matching bases. The germline V gene encodes CDR1 SQVTM and CDR2 ANQGSEA. V lost 7 bases and J lost 1, with 13 bases in between. The CDR3 consists of 13 residues. This CDR3 reads CSGWGQGNTEAFF. In DNA, the CDR3 is TGCAGCGGTTGGGGGCAGGGGAACACTGAAGCTTTCTTT.